The clone carrying this TCR beta chain was seen repeatedly, ten times or more. Trimming took 4 bases from V and 5 from J; bases not matched to a gene: 9. The CDR3 consists of 15 residues. The sample belongs to a study of HIV-infected patients and healthy controls. From the 5' RACE reads, TCRdb called clonotypes with MiXCR, one entry per CDR3 protein. The table shows 15,000 to 20,000 distinct CDR3 sequences, with less than 20% occurring only once. The sample taken for sequencing was CD8+ T cells from blood. The chain joins TRBV12-3 or TRBV12-4 to TRBJ1-1; 8 bases fit TRBD1. The clonotype originates from a human donor in good health. The CDR3 DNA reads as TGTGCCAGCAGTTCCCGACAGGGGACGATAACTGAAGCTTTCTTT. Its protein product is CASSSRQGTITEAFF.